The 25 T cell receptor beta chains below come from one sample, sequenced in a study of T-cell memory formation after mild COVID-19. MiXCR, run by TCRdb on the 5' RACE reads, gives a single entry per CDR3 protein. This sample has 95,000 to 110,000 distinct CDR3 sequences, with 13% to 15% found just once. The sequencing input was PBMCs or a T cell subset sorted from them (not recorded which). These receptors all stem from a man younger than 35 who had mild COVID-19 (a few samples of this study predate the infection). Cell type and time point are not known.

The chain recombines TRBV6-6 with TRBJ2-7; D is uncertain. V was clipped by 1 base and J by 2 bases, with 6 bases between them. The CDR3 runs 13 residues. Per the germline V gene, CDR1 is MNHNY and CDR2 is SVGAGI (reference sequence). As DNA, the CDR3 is TGTGCCAGCAGTTACTACGAAACCTACGAGCAGTACTTC. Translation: CASSYYETYEQYF.

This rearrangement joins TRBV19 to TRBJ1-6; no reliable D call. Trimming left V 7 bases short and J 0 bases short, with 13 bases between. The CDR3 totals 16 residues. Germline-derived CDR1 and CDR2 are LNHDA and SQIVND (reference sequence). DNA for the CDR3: TGTGCCAGTAAAGTTGGCGGGGTCTCCTATAATTCACCCCTCCACTTT. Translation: CASKVGGVSYNSPLHF.

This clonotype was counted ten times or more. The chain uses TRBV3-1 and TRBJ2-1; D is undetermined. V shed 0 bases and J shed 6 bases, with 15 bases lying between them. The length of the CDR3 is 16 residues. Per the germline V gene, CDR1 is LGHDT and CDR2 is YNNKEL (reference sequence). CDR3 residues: CASSQDLATAINEQFF. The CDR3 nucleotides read TGTGCCAGCAGCCAAGATCTGGCTACCGCGATCAATGAGCAGTTCTTC.

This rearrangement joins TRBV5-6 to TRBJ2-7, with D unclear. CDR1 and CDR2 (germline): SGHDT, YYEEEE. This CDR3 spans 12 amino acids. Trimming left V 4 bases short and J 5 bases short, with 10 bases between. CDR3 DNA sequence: TGTGCCAGCAGCCCCGGTCAGGACGAGCAGTACTTC. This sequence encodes CASSPGQDEQYF. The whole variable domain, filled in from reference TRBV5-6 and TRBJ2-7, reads DAGVTQSPTHLIKTRGQQVTLRCSPKSGHDTVSWYQQALGQGPQFIFQYYEEEERQRGNFPDRFSGHQFPNYSSELNVNALLLGDSALYLCASSPGQDEQYFGPGTRLTVT.

The CDR3 sequence: CASSHRGHEQYF. CDR3 coding DNA: TGTGCCAGCAGCCACAGGGGGCACGAGCAGTACTTC. V gene TRBV7-2 combines with J gene TRBJ2-7; TRBD1 matches 9 bases. The CDR3 extends over 12 amino acids. From germline, CDR1 is SGHTA and CDR2 FQGNSA. Trimming cost V 5 bases and J 5 bases; bases outside gene matches: 1.

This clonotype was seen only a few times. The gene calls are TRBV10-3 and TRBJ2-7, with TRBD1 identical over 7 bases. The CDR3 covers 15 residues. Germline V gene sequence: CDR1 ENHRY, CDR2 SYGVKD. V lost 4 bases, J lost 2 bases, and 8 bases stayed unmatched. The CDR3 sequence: CAISARDRATYEQYF. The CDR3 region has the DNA TGTGCCATCAGTGCCCGAGACAGGGCGACCTACGAGCAGTACTTC.

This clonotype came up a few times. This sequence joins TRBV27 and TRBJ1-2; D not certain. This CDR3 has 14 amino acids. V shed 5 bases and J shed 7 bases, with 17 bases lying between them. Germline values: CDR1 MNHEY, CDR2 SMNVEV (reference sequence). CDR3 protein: CASSPSLDGGGYTF. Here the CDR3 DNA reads TGTGCCAGCAGTCCCAGCCTGGATGGTGGTGGCTACACCTTC.

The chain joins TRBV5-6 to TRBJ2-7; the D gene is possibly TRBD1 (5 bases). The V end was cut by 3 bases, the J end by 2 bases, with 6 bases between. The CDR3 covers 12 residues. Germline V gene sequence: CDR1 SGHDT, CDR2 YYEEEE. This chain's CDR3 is CASSSGPYEQYV. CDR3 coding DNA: TGTGCCAGCAGCTCAGGGCCCTACGAGCAGTACGTC.

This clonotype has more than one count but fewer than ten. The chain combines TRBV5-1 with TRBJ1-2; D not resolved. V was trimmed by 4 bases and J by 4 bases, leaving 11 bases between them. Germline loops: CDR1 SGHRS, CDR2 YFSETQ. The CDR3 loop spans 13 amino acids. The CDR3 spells CASSTGSLYGYTF. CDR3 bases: TGCGCCAGCAGCACCGGGTCACTCTATGGCTACACCTTC.

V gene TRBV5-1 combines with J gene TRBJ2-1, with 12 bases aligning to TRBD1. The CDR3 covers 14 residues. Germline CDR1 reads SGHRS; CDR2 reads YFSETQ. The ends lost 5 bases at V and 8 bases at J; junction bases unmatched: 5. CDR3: CASSPGQGADEQFF. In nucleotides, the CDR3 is TGCGCCAGCAGTCCGGGACAGGGGGCGGATGAGCAGTTCTTC. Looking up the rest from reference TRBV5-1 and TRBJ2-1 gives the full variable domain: KAGVTQTPRYLIKTRGQQVTLSCSPISGHRSVSWYQQTPGQGLQFLFEYFSETQRNKGNFPGRFSGRQFSNSRSEMNVSTLELGDSALYLCASSPGQGADEQFFGPGTRLTVL.

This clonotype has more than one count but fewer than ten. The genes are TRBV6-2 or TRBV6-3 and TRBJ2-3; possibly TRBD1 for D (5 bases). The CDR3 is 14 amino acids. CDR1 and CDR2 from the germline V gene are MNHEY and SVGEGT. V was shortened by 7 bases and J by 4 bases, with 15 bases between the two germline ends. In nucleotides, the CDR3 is TGTGCCAGCACATTAGGGGCTAGGGCAGATACGCAGTATTTT. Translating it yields CASTLGARADTQYF.

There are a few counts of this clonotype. CDR3 DNA: TGTGCCAGTATCACCCCCCTGGCCTTCGGTTATGGCTACACCTTC. This codes for CASITPLAFGYGYTF. The chain has TRBV19 and TRBJ1-2, with D hard to call. Germline CDR1 is LNHDA and CDR2 is SQIVND (reference sequence). Trimming removed 7 bases from V and 5 bases from J, with 20 bases in between. The CDR3 length is 15 residues.

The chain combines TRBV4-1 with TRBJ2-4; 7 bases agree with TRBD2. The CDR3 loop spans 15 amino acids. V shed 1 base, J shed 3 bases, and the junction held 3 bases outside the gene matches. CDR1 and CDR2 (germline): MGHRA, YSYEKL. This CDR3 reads CASSQGEGGKNIQYF. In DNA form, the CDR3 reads TGCGCCAGCAGCCAAGGGGAGGGAGGCAAAAACATTCAGTACTTC.

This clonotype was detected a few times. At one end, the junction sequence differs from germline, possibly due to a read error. The CDR3 DNA reads as TGTGCCAGCAGCCCCCGACAGGGGCAAGAGAACCAGTACTTC. It specifies CASSPRQGQENQYF. The V gene is TRBV9, the J gene TRBJ2-5; 8 bases align to TRBD1. There are 14 residues in the CDR3. Germline-derived CDR1 and CDR2 are SGDLS and YYNGEE.

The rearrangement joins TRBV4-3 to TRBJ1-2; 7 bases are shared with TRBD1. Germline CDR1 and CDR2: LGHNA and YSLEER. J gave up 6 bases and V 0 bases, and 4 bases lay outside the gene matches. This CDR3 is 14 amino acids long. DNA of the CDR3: TGCGCCAGCAGCCAAGATCACAGGGGAGATGGCTACACCTTC. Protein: CASSQDHRGDGYTF.

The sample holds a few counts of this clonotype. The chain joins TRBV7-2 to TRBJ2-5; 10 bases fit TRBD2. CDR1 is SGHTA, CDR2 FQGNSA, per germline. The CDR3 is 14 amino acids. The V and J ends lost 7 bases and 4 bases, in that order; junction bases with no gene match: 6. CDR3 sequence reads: CASIGLADRETQYF. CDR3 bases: TGTGCCAGCATCGGACTAGCGGATCGAGAGACCCAGTACTTC.

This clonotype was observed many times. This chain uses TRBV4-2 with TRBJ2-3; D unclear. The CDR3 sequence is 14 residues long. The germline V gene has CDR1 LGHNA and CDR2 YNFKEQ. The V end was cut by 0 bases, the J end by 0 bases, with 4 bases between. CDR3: CASSQEESTDTQYF. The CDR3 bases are TGTGCCAGCAGCCAAGAGGAAAGCACAGATACGCAGTATTTT.

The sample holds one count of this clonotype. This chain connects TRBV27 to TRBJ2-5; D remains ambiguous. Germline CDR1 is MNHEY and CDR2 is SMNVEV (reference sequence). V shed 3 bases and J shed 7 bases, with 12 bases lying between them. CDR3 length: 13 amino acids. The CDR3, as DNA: TGTGCCAGCAGTTTTTCTGTTACGGGGACCCAGTACTTC. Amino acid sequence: CASSFSVTGTQYF.

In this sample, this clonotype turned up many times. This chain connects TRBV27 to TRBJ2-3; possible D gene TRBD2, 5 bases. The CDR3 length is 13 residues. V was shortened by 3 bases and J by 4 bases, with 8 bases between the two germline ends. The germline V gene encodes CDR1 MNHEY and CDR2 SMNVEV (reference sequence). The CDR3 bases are TGTGCCAGCAGTTTTCACGGGGCAGATACGCAGTATTTT. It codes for CASSFHGADTQYF.

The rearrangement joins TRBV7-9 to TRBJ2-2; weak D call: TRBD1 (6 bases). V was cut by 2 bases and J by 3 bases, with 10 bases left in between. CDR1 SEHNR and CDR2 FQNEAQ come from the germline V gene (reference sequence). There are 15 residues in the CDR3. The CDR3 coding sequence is TGTGCCAGCAGCTTACAGGGGTTTGACACCGGGGAGCTGTTTTTT. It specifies CASSLQGFDTGELFF.

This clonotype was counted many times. In nucleotides, the CDR3 is TGCGCCAGCAGCCAACCGGGACAGGGGGTCACCGGGGAGCTGTTTTTT. Its protein product is CASSQPGQGVTGELFF. The rearrangement uses TRBV4-1 and TRBJ2-2; TRBD1 matches 11 bases. V lost 2 bases, J lost 4 bases, and 3 bases stayed unmatched. CDR3 length: 16 amino acids. The germline CDR1 and CDR2 sequences are MGHRA and YSYEKL.

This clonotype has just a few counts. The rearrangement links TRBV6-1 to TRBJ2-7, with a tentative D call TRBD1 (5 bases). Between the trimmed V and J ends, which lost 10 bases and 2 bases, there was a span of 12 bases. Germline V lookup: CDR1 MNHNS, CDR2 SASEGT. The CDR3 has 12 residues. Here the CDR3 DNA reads TGTGCCACCCCGACAGATACCTACGAGCAGTACTTC. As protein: CATPTDTYEQYF.

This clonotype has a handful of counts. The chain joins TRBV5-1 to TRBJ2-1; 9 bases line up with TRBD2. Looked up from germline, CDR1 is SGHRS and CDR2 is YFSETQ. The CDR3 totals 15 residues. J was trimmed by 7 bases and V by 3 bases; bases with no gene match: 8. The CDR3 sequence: CASSSLGLAWNEQFF. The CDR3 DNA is TGCGCCAGCAGCTCCCTTGGACTAGCGTGGAATGAGCAGTTCTTC. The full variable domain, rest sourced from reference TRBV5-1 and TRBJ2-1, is KAGVTQTPRYLIKTRGQQVTLSCSPISGHRSVSWYQQTPGQGLQFLFEYFSETQRNKGNFPGRFSGRQFSNSRSEMNVSTLELGDSALYLCASSSLGLAWNEQFFGPGTRLTVL.

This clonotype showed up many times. CDR3: CASSFKGRVEAFF. The CDR3 nucleotides read TGTGCCAGCAGCTTCAAGGGGCGGGTTGAAGCTTTCTTT. The chain combines TRBV11-2 with TRBJ1-1, with D perhaps matching TRBD1 (5 bases). The CDR3 has 13 residues. Germline V gene data show CDR1 as SGHAT and CDR2 as FQNNGV. V gave up 3 bases and J gave up 7 bases, with 12 bases separating them.

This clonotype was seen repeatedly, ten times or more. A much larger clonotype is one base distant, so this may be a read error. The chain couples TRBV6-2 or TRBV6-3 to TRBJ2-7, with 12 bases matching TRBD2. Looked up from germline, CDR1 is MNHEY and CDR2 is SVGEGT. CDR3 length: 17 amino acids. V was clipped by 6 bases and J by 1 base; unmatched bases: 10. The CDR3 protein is CASRSLTSGGISYEQYF. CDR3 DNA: TGTGCCAGCAGGTCCCTCACTAGCGGGGGGATTTCCTACGAGCAGTACTTC.